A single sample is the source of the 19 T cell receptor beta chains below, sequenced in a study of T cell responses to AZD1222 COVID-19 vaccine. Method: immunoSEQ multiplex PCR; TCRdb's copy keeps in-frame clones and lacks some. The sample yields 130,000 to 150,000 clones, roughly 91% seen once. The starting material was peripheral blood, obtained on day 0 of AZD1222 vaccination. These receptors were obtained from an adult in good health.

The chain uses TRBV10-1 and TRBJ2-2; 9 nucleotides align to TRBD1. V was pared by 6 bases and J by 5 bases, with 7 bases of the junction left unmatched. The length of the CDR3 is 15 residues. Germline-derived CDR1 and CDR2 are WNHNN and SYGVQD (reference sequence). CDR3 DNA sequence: TGCGCCAGCAGCCGGGACAGGGTGATAACCGGGGAGCTGTTTTTT. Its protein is CASSRDRVITGELFF.

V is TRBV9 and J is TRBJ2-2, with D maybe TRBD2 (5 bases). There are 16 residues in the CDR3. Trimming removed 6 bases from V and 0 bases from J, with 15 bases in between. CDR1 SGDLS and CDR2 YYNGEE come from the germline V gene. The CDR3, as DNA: TGTGCCAGCACCCGTACGAGGGCCTCGAACACCGGGGAGCTGTTTTTT. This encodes CASTRTRASNTGELFF.

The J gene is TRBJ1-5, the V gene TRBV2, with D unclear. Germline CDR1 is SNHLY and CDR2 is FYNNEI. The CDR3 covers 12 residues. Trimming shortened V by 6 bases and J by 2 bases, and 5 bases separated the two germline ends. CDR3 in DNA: TGTGCCAGCAGGGCAGGCAATCAGCCCCAGCATTTT. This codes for CASRAGNQPQHF.

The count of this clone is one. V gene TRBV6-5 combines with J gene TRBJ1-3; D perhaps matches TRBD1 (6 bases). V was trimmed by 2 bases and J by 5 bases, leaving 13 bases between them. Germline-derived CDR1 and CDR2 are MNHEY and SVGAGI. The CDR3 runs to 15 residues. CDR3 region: CASSYDRQGRNTIYF. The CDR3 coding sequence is TGTGCCAGCAGTTACGACCGTCAGGGGAGAAACACCATATATTTT.

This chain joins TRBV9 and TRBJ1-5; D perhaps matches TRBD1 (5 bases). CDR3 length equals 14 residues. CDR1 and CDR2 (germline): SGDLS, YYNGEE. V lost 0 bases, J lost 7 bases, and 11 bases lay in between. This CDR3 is CASSVESQGQPQHF. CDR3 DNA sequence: TGTGCCAGCAGCGTAGAGAGCCAGGGACAGCCCCAGCATTTT.

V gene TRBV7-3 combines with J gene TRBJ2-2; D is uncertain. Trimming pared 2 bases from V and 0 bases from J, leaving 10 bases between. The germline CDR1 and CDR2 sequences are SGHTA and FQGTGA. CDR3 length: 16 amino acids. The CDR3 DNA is TGTGCCAGCAGCTTATTTAGGTCGACGAACACCGGGGAGCTGTTTTTT. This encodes CASSLFRSTNTGELFF.

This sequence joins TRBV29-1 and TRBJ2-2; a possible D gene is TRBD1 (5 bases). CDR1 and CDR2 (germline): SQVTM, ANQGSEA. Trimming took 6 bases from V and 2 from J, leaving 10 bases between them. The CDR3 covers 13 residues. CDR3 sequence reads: CSVSGYNTGELFF. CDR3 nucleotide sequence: TGCAGCGTCTCAGGGTACAACACCGGGGAGCTGTTTTTT.

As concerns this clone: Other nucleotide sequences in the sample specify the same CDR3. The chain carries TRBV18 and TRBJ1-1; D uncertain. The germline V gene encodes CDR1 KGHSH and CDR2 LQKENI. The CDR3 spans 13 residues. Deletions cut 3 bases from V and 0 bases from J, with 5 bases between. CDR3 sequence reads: CASSPALNTEAFF. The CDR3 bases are TGTGCCAGCTCACCTGCCCTGAACACTGAAGCTTTCTTT.

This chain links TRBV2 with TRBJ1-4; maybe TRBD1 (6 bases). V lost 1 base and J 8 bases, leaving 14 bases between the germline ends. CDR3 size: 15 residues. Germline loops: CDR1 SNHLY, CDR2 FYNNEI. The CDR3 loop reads CASSEVLQGEEKLFF. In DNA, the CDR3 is TGTGCCAGCAGTGAAGTCTTACAGGGAGAGGAAAAACTGTTTTTT. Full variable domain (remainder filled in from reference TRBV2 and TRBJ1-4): EPEVTQTPSHQVTQMGQEVILRCVPISNHLYFYWYRQILGQKVEFLVSFYNNEISEKSEIFDDQFSVERPDGSNFTLKIRSTKLEDSAMYFCASSEVLQGEEKLFFGSGTQLSVL.

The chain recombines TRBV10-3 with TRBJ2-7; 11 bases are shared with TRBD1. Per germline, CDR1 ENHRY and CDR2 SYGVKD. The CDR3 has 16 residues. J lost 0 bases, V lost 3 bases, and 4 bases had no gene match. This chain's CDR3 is CAISEGGTGGSYEQYF. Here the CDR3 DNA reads TGTGCCATCAGTGAAGGAGGGACAGGGGGCTCCTACGAGCAGTACTTC.

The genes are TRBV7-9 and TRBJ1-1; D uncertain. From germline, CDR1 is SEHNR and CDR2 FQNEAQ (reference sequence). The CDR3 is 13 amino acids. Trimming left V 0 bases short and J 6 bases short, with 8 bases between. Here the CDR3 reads CASSLAGVAEAFF. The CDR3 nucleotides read TGTGCCAGCAGCTTAGCAGGTGTGGCTGAAGCTTTCTTT.

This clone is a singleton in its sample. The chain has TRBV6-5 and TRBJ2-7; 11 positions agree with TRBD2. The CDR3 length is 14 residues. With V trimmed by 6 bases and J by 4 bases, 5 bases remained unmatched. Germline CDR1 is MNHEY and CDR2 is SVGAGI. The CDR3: CASSTTSGVYEQYF. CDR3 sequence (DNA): TGTGCCAGCAGCACGACTAGCGGGGTTTACGAGCAGTACTTC.

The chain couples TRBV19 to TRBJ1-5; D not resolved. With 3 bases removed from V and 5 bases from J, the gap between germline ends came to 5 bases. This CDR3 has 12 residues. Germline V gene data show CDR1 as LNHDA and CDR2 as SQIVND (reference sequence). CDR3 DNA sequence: TGTGCCAGTAGTATTGGCCATCAGCCCCAGCATTTT. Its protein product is CASSIGHQPQHF.

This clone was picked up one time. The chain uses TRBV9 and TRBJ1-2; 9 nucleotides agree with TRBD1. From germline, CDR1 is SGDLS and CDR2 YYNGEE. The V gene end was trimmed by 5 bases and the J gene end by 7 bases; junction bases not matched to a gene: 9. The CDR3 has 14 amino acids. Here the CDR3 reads CASRGDRVLGGYTF. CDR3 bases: TGTGCCAGCAGGGGGGACAGGGTGCTTGGTGGCTACACCTTC. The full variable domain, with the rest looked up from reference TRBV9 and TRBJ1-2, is DSGVTQTPKHLITATGQRVTLRCSPRSGDLSVYWYQQSLDQGLQFLIQYYNGEERAKGNILERFSAQQFPDLHSELNLSSLELGDSALYFCASRGDRVLGGYTFGSGTRLTVV.

In DNA form, the CDR3 reads TGTGCCAGCTCAGGTCAGACTAGCGGGCTTCAAGAGACCCAGTACTTC. Protein sequence: CASSGQTSGLQETQYF. The chain links TRBV18 to TRBJ2-5; 10 bases match TRBD2. Germline trimming cut 5 bases from V and 2 bases from J; bases unmatched to any gene: 8. There are 16 residues in the CDR3. Germline CDR1 is KGHSH and CDR2 is LQKENI.

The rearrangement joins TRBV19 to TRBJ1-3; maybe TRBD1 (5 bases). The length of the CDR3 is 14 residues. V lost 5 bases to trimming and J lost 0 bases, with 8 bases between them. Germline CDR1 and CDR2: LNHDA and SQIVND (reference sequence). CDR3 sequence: CASSPGNSGNTIYF. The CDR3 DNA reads TGTGCCAGTAGTCCAGGGAACTCTGGAAACACCATATATTTT.

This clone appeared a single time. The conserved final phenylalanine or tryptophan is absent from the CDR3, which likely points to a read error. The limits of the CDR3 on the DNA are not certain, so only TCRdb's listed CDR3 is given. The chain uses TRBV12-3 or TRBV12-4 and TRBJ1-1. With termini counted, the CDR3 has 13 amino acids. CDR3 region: CASSPGTPLRSVM.

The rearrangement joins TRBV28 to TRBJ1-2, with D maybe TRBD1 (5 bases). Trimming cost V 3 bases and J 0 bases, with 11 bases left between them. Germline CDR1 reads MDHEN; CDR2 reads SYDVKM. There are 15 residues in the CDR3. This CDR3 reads CASSLRGRTNYGYTF. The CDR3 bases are TGTGCCAGCAGTTTGAGGGGCAGAACTAACTATGGCTACACCTTC.

As DNA, the CDR3 is TGTGCCAGCAGTTCGGGGGGACCCCTCCACTTT. Translated: CASSSGGPLHF. The chain carries TRBV12-3 or TRBV12-4 and TRBJ1-6; TRBD1 might be the D (5 bases). V was shortened by 4 bases and J by 12 bases, with 7 bases between the two germline ends. The CDR3 length is 11 residues.